The rows below give T cell receptor beta chains drawn from one sample of a study of blood T cell repertoires in COVID-19. Sequenced by immunoSEQ multiplex PCR; TCRdb stores in-frame clones only, minus some. The sample yields just over 70,000 clones, about 68% seen once. The sample comprised peripheral blood. The origin of the receptors is a woman in her seventies with acute or convalescent COVID-19. CDR3s include the opening cysteine and the closing phenylalanine or tryptophan.

v_gene	j_gene	CDR3aa
TRBV4-1	TRBJ1-1	CASSPKAGNTEAFF
TRBV18	TRBJ2-2	CASSPIGSRTLPGELFF
TRBV11-2	TRBJ2-3	CASSSLVRGTDTQYF
TRBV5-8	TRBJ2-2	CASSLGTGFTGELFF
TRBV27	TRBJ1-1	CASSLSPGGLTEAFF
TRBV2	TRBJ2-5	CASLRGTGGVEQETQYF
TRBV10-3	TRBJ1-1	CATFGGADKGSEAFF
TRBV11-2	TRBJ2-1	CASSMGISGGAWSYNEQFF
TRBV29-1	TRBJ1-1	CSVDRGQGTEAFF
TRBV7-2	TRBJ2-7	CASSPGGSSYEQYF
TRBV6-5	TRBJ1-1	CASSYATGRTKAFF
TRBV5-5	TRBJ1-2	CASSLNTYGYTF
TRBV5-1	TRBJ1-1	CASSDRRGITEAFF
TRBV6-2/TRBV6-3	TRBJ2-7	CASSYSRAEILYEQYF
TRBV2	TRBJ1-5	CASGGGGGINQPQHF
TRBV27	TRBJ1-3	CASSPGTGGQSGNTIYF
TRBV6-1	TRBJ1-2	CASSEVGGAWGYGYTF
TRBV19	TRBJ1-1	CASIDRDRNTEAFF